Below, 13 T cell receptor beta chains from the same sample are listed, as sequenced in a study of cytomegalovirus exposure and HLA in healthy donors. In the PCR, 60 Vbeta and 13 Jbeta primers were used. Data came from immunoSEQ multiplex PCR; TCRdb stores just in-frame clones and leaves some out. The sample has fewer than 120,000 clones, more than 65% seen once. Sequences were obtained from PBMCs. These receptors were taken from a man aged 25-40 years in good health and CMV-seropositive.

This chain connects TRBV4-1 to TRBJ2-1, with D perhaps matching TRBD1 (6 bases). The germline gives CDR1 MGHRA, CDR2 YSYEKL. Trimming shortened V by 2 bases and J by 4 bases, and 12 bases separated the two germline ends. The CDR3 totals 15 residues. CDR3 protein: CASSQFRDKYNEQFF. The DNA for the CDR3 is TGCGCCAGCAGCCAATTCCGGGACAAATACAATGAGCAGTTCTTC.

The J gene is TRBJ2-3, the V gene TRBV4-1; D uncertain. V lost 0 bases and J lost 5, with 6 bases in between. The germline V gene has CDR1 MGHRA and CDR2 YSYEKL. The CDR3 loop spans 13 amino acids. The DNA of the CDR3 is TGCGCCAGCAGCCAAGATCGTAAAGATACGCAGTATTTT. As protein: CASSQDRKDTQYF.

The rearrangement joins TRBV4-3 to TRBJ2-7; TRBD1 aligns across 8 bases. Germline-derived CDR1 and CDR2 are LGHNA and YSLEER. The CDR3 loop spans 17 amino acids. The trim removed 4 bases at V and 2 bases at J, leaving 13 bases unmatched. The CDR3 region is CASSRLGPGQVTYEQYF. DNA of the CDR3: TGCGCCAGCAGCCGCTTGGGCCCGGGACAGGTAACCTACGAGCAGTACTTC.

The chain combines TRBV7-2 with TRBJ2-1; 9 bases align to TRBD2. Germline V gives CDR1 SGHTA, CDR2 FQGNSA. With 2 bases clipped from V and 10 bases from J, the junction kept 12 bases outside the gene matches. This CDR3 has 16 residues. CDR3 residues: CASSLFSGAGGGEQFF. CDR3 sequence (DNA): TGTGCCAGCAGCTTATTTTCCGGAGCGGGGGGAGGGGAGCAGTTCTTC.

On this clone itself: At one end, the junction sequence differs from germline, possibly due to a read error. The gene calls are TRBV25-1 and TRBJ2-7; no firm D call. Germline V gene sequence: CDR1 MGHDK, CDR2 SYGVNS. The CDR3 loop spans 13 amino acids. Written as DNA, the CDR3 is TGTGCCAGCAGTGAACGGCCTTACTACGAGCAGTGCTTC. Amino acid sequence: CASSERPYYEQCF.

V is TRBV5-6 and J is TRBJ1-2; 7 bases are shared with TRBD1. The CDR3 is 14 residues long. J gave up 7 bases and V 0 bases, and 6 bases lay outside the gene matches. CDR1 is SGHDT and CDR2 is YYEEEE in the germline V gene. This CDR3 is CASSLGPGGIGYTF. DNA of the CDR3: TGTGCCAGCAGCTTGGGTCCAGGGGGTATTGGCTACACCTTC.

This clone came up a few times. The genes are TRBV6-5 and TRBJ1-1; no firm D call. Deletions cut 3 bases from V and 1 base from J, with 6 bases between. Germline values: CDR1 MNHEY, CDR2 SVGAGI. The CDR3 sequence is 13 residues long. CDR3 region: CASSYQENTEAFF. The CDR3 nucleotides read TGTGCCAGCAGTTATCAGGAGAACACTGAAGCTTTCTTT.

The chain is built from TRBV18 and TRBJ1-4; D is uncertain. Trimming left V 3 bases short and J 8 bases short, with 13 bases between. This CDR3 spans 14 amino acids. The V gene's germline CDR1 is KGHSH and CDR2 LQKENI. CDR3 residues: CASSPNFGGEKLFF. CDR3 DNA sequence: TGTGCCAGCTCACCGAATTTCGGAGGGGAAAAACTGTTTTTT.

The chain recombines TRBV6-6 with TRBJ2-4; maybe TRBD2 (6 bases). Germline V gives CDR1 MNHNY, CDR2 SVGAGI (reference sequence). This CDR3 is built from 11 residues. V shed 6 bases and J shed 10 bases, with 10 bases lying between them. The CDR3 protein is CASSPEGIQYF. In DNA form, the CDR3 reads TGTGCCAGCAGCCCGGAGGGGATTCAGTACTTC.

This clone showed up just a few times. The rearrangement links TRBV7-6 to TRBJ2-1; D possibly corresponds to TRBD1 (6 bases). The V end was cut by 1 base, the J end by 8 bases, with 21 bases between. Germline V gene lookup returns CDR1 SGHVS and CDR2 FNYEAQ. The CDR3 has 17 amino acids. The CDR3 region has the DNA TGTGCCAGCAGCTTAGTTCGGCGGCAGGGGAATATTTATGAGCAGTTCTTC. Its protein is CASSLVRRQGNIYEQFF. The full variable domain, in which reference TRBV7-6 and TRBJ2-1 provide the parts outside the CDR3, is GAGVSQSPRYKVTKRGQDVALRCDPISGHVSLYWYRQALGQGPEFLTYFNYEAQQDKSGLPNDRFSAERPEGSISTLTIQRTEQRDSAMYRCASSLVRRQGNIYEQFFGPGTRLTVL.

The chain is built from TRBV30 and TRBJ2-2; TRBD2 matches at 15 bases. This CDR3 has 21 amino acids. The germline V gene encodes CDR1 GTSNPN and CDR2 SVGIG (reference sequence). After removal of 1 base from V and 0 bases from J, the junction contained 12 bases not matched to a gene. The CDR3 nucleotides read TGTGCCTGGAGTGGGGGACTAGCGGGGGGCATAATAACGTCGAACACCGGGGAGCTGTTTTTT. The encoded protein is CAWSGGLAGGIITSNTGELFF.

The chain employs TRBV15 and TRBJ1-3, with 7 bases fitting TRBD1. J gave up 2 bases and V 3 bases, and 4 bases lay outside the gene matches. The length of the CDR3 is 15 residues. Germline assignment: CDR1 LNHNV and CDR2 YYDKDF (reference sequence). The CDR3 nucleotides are TGTGCCACCAGCAGTGACAGGGACCCTGGAAACACCATATATTTT. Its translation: CATSSDRDPGNTIYF.

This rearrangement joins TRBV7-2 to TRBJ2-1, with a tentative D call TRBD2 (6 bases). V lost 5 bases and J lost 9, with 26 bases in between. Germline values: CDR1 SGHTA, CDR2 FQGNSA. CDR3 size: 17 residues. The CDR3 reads CASSPDSQGAGGAEQFF. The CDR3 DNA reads TGTGCCAGCAGCCCCGACTCCCAGGGAGCGGGCGGGGCTGAGCAGTTCTTC.